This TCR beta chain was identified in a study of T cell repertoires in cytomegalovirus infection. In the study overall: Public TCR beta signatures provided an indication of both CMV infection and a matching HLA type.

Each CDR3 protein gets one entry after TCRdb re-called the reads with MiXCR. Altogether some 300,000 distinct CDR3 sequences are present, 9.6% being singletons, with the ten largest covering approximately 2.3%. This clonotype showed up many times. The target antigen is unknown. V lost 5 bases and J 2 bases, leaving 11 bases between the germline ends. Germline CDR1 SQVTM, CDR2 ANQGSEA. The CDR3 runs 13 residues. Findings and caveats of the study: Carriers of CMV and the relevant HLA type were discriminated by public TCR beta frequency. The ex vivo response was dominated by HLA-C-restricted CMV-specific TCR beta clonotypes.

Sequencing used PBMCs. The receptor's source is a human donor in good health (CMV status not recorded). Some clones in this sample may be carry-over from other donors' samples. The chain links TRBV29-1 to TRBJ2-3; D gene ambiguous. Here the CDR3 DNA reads TGCAGCGTTTCCGGACGGAACACAGATACGCAGTATTTT. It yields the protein CSVSGRNTDTQYF.